This T cell receptor (beta chain) was sequenced during a study of T cell responses to AZD1222 COVID-19 vaccine. Looking at the study overall: Pooled samples include second doses given at about 4 or 12 weeks.

Study-level findings and limits: After the peak T cell response, and only then, were repertoires sampled. Clonal diversity was possibly underestimated, and the donors were mostly white British, with more females.

Repertoires were generated with immunoSEQ multiplex PCR, while TCRdb's copy carries only in-frame clones and drops some. The data contain 90,000 to 150,000 clones, roughly 90% of them singletons. Comments on this clone: The antigen remains undetermined.

The CDR3 has 19 amino acids. The germline gives CDR1 LNHNV, CDR2 YYDKDF (reference sequence). V lost 0 bases and J lost 0; bases outside the gene matches: 7. The chain links TRBV15 to TRBJ2-3, with 12 nucleotides matching TRBD2. The sequence was obtained from an adult in good health. Here the sequenced sample was peripheral blood, taken on day 0 of AZD1222 vaccination. The CDR3, as DNA: TGTGCCACCAGCAGAGATCCGGGACTAGCGGGTGTTAGCACAGATACGCAGTATTTT. This encodes CATSRDPGLAGVSTDTQYF.